This is a list of T cell receptor beta chains from one sample in a study of control samples from healthy donors and cancer patients. Sequencing was performed with immunoSEQ multiplex PCR; in TCRdb, only in-frame clones are kept and a portion is missing. The profile shows 90,000 to 110,000 clones, 90% of them singletons. Sequencing input: blood. Source of these receptors: a human donor in good health. The donor label of this sample is uncertain. Both conserved end residues are part of each CDR3. The order of the fields is CDR3 protein, CDR3 DNA, V gene, D gene, J gene, clone size. The D gene is left open where the match is weak. Where a row states a size, it is once, few, many or the class of an expanded clone; other rows omit it.

CDR3aa: CASSYSEGANTGELFF; CDR3nt: TGTGCCAGCAGTTACTCGGAGGGGGCAAACACCGGGGAGCTGTTTTTT; v_gene: TRBV6-6; d_gene: NA; j_gene: TRBJ2-2; abundance: once
CDR3aa: CASSLGPGVSYEQYF; CDR3nt: TGTGCCAGCAGCTTGGGGCCAGGGGTGTCCTACGAGCAGTACTTC; v_gene: TRBV7-2; d_gene: NA; j_gene: TRBJ2-7; abundance: NA
CDR3aa: CASDTRIGTDTQYF; CDR3nt: TGTGCTAGTGACACCAGGATCGGCACAGATACGCAGTATTTT; v_gene: TRBV12-5; d_gene: NA; j_gene: TRBJ2-3; abundance: NA
CDR3aa: CASSLVLGEMNTEAFF; CDR3nt: TGTGCCAGCAGCTTGGTTCTTGGAGAGATGAACACTGAAGCTTTCTTT; v_gene: TRBV5-6; d_gene: NA; j_gene: TRBJ1-1; abundance: once
CDR3aa: CSVVGGDYEQYF; CDR3nt: TGCAGCGTTGTCGGCGGGGACTACGAGCAGTACTTC; v_gene: TRBV29-1; d_gene: NA; j_gene: TRBJ2-7; abundance: NA
CDR3aa: CASMLAPYNSPLHF; CDR3nt: TGTGCCAGCATGCTCGCCCCCTATAATTCACCCCTCCACTTT; v_gene: TRBV7-8; d_gene: NA; j_gene: TRBJ1-6; abundance: NA
CDR3aa: CASSFWLGQGFMNTEAFF; CDR3nt: TGCGCCAGCAGCTTTTGGTTGGGACAGGGCTTTATGAACACTGAAGCTTTCTTT; v_gene: TRBV5-1; d_gene: TRBD1; j_gene: TRBJ1-1; abundance: NA
CDR3aa: CASSGGQANGELFF; CDR3nt: TGTGCCAGCAGTGGGGGACAGGCGAACGGGGAGCTGTTTTTT; v_gene: TRBV2; d_gene: TRBD1; j_gene: TRBJ2-2; abundance: NA
CDR3aa: CASSPLQGQTYEQYF; CDR3nt: TGTGCCAGCTCACCTTTACAGGGGCAAACCTACGAGCAGTACTTC; v_gene: TRBV18; d_gene: TRBD1; j_gene: TRBJ2-7; abundance: NA
CDR3aa: CASSQEGSNSPLHF; CDR3nt: TGTGCCAGCAGCCAAGAGGGCAGTAATTCACCCCTCCACTTT; v_gene: TRBV4-2; d_gene: NA; j_gene: TRBJ1-6; abundance: NA
CDR3aa: CASSYPGVAADPLPTNYGYTF; CDR3nt: TGTGCCAGTAGCTACCCAGGGGTGGCGGCAGACCCTTTGCCTACTAACTATGGCTACACCTTC; v_gene: TRBV19; d_gene: NA; j_gene: TRBJ1-2; abundance: NA